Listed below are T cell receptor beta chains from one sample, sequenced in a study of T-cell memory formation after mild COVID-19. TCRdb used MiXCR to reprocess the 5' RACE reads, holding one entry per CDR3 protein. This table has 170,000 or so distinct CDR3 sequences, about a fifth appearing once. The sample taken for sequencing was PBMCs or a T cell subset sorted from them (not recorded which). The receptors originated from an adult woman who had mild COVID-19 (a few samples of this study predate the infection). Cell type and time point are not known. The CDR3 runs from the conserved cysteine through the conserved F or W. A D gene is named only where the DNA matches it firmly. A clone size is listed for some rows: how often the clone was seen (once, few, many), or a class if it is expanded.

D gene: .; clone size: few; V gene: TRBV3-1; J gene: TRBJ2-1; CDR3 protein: CASSGLLNEQFF; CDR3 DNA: TGTGCCAGCTCCGGACTTCTTAATGAGCAGTTCTTC
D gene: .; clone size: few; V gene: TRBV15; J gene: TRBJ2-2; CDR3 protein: CATGGTGELFF; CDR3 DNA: TGTGCCACAGGTGGGACCGGGGAGCTGTTTTTT
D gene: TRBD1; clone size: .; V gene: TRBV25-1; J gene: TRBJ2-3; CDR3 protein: CASSNRDRVTDTQYF; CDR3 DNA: TGTGCCAGCTCGAACCGGGACAGGGTCACAGATACGCAGTATTTT
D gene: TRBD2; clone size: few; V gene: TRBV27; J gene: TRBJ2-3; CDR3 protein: CASSLTSGGFPSTDTQYF; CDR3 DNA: TGTGCCAGCAGTCTTACTAGCGGGGGGTTCCCTAGCACAGATACGCAGTATTTT
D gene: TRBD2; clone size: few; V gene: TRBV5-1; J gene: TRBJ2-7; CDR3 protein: CASSGTSRYEQYF; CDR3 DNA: TGCGCCAGCTCCGGGACTAGCAGATACGAGCAGTACTTC
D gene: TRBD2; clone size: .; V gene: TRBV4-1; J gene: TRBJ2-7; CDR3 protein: CASSQRLAGPSYEQYF; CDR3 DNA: TGCGCCAGCAGCCAGCGACTAGCGGGACCCTCCTACGAGCAGTACTTC
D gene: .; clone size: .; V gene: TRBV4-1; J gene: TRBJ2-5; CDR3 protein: CASSQFPPYQETQYF; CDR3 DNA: TGCGCCAGCAGCCAATTCCCTCCGTACCAAGAGACCCAGTACTTC
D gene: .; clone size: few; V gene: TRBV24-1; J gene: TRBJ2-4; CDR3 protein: CATSDSGTAKNIQYF; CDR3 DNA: TGTGCCACCAGTGATTCCGGGACGGCAAAAAACATTCAGTACTTC
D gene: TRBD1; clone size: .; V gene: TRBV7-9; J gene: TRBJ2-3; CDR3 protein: CASSLATGTGHTDTQYF; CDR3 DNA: TGTGCCAGCAGCTTAGCGACCGGGACAGGTCACACAGATACGCAGTATTTT
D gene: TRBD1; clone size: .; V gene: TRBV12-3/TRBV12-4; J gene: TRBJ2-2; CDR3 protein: CASVRQGSNTGELFF; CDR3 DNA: TGTGCCAGCGTCAGACAGGGGTCGAACACCGGGGAGCTGTTTTTT
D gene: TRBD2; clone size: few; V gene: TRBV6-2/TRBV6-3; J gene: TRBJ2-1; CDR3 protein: CASSREGLAGFYNEQFF; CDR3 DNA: TGTGCCAGCAGTCGCGAAGGACTAGCGGGATTCTACAATGAGCAGTTCTTC
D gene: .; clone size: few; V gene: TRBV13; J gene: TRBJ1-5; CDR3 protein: CASSSMGNQPQHF; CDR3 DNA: TGTGCCAGCAGCTCCATGGGTAATCAGCCCCAGCATTTT
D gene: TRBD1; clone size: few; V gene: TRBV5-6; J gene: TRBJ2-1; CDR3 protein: CASSSGTGGAYNEQFF; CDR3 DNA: TGTGCCAGCAGCTCGGGGACAGGGGGCGCTTACAATGAGCAGTTCTTC
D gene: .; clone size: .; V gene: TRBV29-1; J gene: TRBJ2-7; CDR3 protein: CSVVPLGLVYEQYF; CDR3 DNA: TGCAGCGTTGTCCCCCTCGGACTTGTATACGAGCAGTACTTC
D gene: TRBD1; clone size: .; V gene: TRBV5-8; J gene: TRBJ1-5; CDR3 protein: CASSYRPGTGDNQPQHF; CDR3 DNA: TGTGCCAGCAGCTACCGACCTGGGACAGGGGATAATCAGCCCCAGCATTTT
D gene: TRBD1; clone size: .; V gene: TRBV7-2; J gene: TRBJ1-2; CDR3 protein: CASSLIYDGQGVGGYTF; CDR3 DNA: TGTGCCAGCAGCTTAATTTATGATGGACAGGGGGTTGGTGGCTACACCTTC
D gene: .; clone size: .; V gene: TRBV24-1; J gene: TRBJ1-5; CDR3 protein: CATSGTSLQPQHF; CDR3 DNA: TGTGCCACCAGTGGGACAAGCCTTCAGCCCCAGCATTTT
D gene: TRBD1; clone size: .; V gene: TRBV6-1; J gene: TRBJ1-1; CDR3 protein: CASMGGTGVIHTEAFF; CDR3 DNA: TGTGCCAGCATGGGCGGGACAGGTGTAATCCACACTGAAGCTTTCTTT
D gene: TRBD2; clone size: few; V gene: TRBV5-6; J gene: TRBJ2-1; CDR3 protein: CASSYTGGAYNEQFF; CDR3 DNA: TGTGCCAGCAGCTATACCGGGGGGGCCTACAATGAGCAGTTCTTC
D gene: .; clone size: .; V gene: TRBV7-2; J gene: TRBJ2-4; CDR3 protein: CASSLQLSTVVQYF; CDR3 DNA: TGTGCCAGCAGCTTACAGCTCTCGACTGTCGTTCAGTACTTC
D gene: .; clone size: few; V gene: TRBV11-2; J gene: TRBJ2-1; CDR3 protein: CASSLDGVEDEQFF; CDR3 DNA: TGTGCCAGCAGCTTAGACGGCGTCGAGGATGAGCAGTTCTTC
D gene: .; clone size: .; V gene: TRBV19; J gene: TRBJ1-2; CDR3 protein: CASSMGGMGPTNYGYTF; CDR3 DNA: TGTGCCAGTAGTATGGGGGGTATGGGGCCCACTAACTATGGCTACACCTTC
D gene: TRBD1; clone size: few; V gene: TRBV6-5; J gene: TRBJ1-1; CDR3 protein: CASSWVTGLGTEAFF; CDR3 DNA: TGTGCCAGCAGTTGGGTGACAGGGCTGGGCACTGAAGCTTTCTTT
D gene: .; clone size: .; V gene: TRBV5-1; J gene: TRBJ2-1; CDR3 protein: CASSVSGAAYNEQFF; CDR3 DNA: TGCGCCAGCAGCGTAAGCGGAGCCGCCTACAATGAGCAGTTCTTC
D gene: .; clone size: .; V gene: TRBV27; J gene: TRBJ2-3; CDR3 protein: CASSTTRWASTDTQYF; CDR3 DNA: TGTGCCAGCAGTACCACCCGCTGGGCTAGCACAGATACGCAGTATTTT
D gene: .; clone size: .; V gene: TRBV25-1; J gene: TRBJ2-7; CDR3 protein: CASSEYYEQYF; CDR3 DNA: TGTGCCAGCAGTGAATATTACGAGCAGTACTTC
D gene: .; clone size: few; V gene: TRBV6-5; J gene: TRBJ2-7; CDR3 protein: CASSYSVSGAEQYF; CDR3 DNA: TGTGCCAGCAGTTACTCGGTGTCAGGGGCCGAGCAGTACTTC
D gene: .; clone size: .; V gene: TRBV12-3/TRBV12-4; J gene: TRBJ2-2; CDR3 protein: CASSPPVGSGELFF; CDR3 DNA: TGTGCCAGCAGTCCACCAGTGGGGTCCGGGGAGCTGTTTTTT
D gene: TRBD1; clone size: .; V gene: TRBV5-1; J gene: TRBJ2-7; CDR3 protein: CASRGSTGNHEQYF; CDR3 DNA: TGCGCCAGCAGGGGTTCGACAGGGAACCACGAGCAGTACTTC
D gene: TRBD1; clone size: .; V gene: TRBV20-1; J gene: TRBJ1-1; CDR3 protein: CSLIQQGKRGMNTEAFF; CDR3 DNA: TGCAGTTTGATTCAACAGGGGAAGAGGGGAATGAACACTGAAGCTTTCTTT
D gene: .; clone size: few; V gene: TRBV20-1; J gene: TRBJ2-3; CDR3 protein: CSAFMGAGDIDTQYF; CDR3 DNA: TGCAGTGCTTTTATGGGGGCGGGAGATATAGATACGCAGTATTTT
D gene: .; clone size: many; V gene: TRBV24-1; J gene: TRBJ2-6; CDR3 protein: CATSDRLASSGANVLTF; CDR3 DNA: TGTGCCACCAGTGACCGGTTGGCTAGCTCTGGGGCCAACGTCCTGACTTTC
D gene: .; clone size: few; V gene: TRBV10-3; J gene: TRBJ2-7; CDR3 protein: CAISEVGGNYEQYF; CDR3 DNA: TGTGCCATCAGTGAGGTTGGGGGGAACTACGAGCAGTACTTC
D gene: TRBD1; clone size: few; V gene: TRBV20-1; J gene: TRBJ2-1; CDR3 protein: CSARDTGENEQFF; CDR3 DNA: TGCAGTGCTAGGGACACAGGGGAAAATGAGCAGTTCTTC
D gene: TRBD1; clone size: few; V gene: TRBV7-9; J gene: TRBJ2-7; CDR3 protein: CASTSGGGSYEQYF; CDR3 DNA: TGTGCCAGCACCTCAGGGGGTGGGTCCTACGAGCAGTACTTC
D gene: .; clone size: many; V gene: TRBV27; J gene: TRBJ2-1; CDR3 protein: CASSLLEQGNEQFF; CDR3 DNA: TGTGCCAGCAGTTTACTTGAACAGGGTAATGAGCAGTTCTTC
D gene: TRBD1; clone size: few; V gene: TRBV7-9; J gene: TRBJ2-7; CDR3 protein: CASSSSWDRDAYEQYF; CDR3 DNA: TGTGCCAGCAGCTCATCTTGGGACAGGGACGCCTACGAGCAGTACTTC
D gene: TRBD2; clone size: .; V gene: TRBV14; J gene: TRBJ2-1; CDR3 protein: CASSQGGGLGPWEQFF; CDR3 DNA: TGTGCCAGCAGCCAAGGTGGCGGACTAGGACCATGGGAGCAGTTCTTC
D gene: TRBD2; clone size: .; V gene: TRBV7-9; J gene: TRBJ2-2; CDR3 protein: CASSLVSGRGTGELFF; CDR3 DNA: TGTGCCAGCAGCTTAGTCAGCGGGAGGGGCACCGGGGAGCTGTTTTTT
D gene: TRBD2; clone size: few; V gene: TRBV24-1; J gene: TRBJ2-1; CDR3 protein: CATSDPTSGPFYNEQFF; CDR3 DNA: TGTGCCACCAGTGACCCGACTAGCGGGCCCTTTTACAATGAGCAGTTCTTC